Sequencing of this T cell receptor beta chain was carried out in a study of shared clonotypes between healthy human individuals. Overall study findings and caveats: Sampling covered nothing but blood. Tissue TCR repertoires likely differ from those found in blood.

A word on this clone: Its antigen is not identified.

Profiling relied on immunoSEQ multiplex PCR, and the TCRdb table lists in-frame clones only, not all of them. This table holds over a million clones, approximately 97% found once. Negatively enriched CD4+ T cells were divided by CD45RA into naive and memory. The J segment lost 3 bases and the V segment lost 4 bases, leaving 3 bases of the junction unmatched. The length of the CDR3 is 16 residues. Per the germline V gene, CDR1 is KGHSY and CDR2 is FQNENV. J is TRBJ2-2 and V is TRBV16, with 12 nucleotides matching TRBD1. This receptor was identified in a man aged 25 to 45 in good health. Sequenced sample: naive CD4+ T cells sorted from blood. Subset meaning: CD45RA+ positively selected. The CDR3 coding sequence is TGTGCCAGCAGCCGGGGACAGGGGGCATACACCGGGGAGCTGTTTTTT. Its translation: CASSRGQGAYTGELFF.